The sequence of this T cell receptor beta chain was determined in a study of cytomegalovirus exposure and HLA in healthy donors. The CDR3 spans 15 residues. The germline V gene encodes CDR1 SGHTS and CDR2 YDEGEE. V lost 1 base and J lost 2; bases outside the gene matches: 3. In the PCR, 60 Vbeta and 13 Jbeta primers were used. Clones were read by immunoSEQ multiplex PCR, and TCRdb kept only the in-frame ones, dropping some. The sample has about 160,000 clones, around 80% seen once. This TCR was recovered from a male donor in good health and CMV-seronegative. The specimen sequenced was PBMCs. V gene TRBV5-8 combines with J gene TRBJ2-7; 10 positions match TRBD1. The CDR3 DNA follows: TGTGCCAGCAGCTTGAGGGGACAGGGGACCTACGAGCAGTACTTC. Translation gives CASSLRGQGTYEQYF.